Listed here are 7 T cell receptor beta chains from one sample, sequenced in a study of cytomegalovirus exposure and HLA in healthy donors listed by TCRdb under 2017. Receptor amplification or capture employed the immunoSEQ multiplex PCR assay. A mixture of 60 forward primers for TCR Vbeta segments and 13 reverse primers for TCR Jbeta segments was used in the multiplex PCR. This is the immuneACCESS table as TCRdb keeps it, with only in-frame sequences that have V and J called. A part of the clones is gone; compared with another copy, unresolved V genes explain less than half, and the rest is unexplained. This sample lists 130,000 to 150,000 clones; around 76% were detected once. More than 3% of the sample lies in the top ten. Sequencing used PBMCs. The origin of the receptors is a man aged 18 to 35 in good health and CMV-seronegative.

J is TRBJ2-3 and V is TRBV28; a weak D match, TRBD2 (5 bases). The CDR3 extends over 15 amino acids. Germline V gene sequence: CDR1 MDHEN, CDR2 SYDVKM. Trimming left V 6 bases short and J 1 base short, with 14 bases between. DNA for the CDR3: TGTGCCAGCAGCCATGGACTTCCTGGCACAGATACGCAGTATTTT. The encoded protein is CASSHGLPGTDTQYF.

The V call is TRBV15, the J call TRBJ2-7, with 7 nucleotides matching TRBD1. There are 15 residues in the CDR3. Germline assignment: CDR1 LNHNV and CDR2 YYDKDF (reference sequence). The trim removed 5 bases at V and 0 bases at J, leaving 7 bases unmatched. The CDR3, as DNA: TGTGCCACCAGCGTCGCAGGGGGAAGCTCCTACGAGCAGTACTTC. Its translation is CATSVAGGSSYEQYF. Supplemented by reference TRBV15 and TRBJ2-7, the full variable domain reads DAMVIQNPRYQVTQFGKPVTLSCSQTLNHNVMYWYQQKSSQAPKLLFHYYDKDFNNEADTPDNFQSRRPNTSFCFLDIRSPGLGDTAMYLCATSVAGGSSYEQYFGPGTRLTVT.

J is TRBJ2-1 and V is TRBV7-3; TRBD2 is a possible D gene (7 bases). CDR3 size: 15 residues. The germline V and J ends were trimmed by 0 bases and 10 bases, with 16 bases remaining between them. Germline CDR1 is SGHTA and CDR2 is FQGTGA. The CDR3 reads CASSLTGGGLGEQFF. In nucleotides, the CDR3 is TGTGCCAGCAGCTTAACCGGCGGGGGCTTAGGAGAGCAGTTCTTC.

This chain connects TRBV29-1 to TRBJ2-7, with D possibly TRBD2 on 6 matching bases. Trimming left V 0 bases short and J 1 base short, with 13 bases between. Per germline, CDR1 SQVTM and CDR2 ANQGSEA. This CDR3 has 15 amino acids. CDR3 region: CSVEEGGDLSYEQYF. For the CDR3, the DNA is TGCAGCGTTGAAGAAGGAGGGGACTTATCCTACGAGCAGTACTTC.

The V and J genes are TRBV19 and TRBJ1-5; possibly TRBD1 for D (6 bases). Germline CDR1 and CDR2: LNHDA and SQIVND (reference sequence). This CDR3 has 17 amino acids. V lost 3 bases, J lost 0 bases, and 15 bases lay in between. In DNA form, the CDR3 reads TGTGCCAGTAGTATGGGCACAGGGAGTAATAGCAATCAGCCCCAGCATTTT. It specifies CASSMGTGSNSNQPQHF.

The chain recombines TRBV7-6 with TRBJ2-1; 12 bases agree with TRBD2. The CDR3 contains 15 residues. The germline V gene has CDR1 SGHVS and CDR2 FNYEAQ. Trimming cost V 5 bases and J 6 bases; bases outside gene matches: 5. The CDR3 DNA reads TGTGCCAGCAGCCCTCTAGCGGGGGGGGTCAATGAGCAGTTCTTC. This gives the protein CASSPLAGGVNEQFF.

J is TRBJ1-5 and V is TRBV27; possible D gene TRBD1, 6 bases. Germline V gives CDR1 MNHEY, CDR2 SMNVEV (reference sequence). The V gene lost 8 bases and the J gene lost 6 bases, with 14 bases spanning the gap. This CDR3 contains 13 residues. DNA of the CDR3: TGTGCCAGCTCCAAGGGGGGGGGTCAGCCCCAGCATTTT. It codes for CASSKGGGQPQHF.